This T cell receptor beta chain was retrieved from a study of blood T cell repertoires in COVID-19. In the study overall: Researchers got acute and convalescent COVID-19 samples from the United States, Italy and Spain. Sources were T cells, B-cell-depleted T cells, or PBMCs; the material itself was cDNA or gDNA.

Libraries were prepared by immunoSEQ multiplex PCR; TCRdb keeps only in-frame clonotypes and omits some of them. The sample contains some 190,000 clones, more than 75% of which appear only once. The germline gives CDR1 LNHNV, CDR2 YYDKDF (reference sequence). V was pared by 0 bases and J by 6 bases, with 6 bases between. The CDR3 has 12 residues. This clone was recorded once. The sequencing sample was made of peripheral blood. This sequence joins TRBV15 and TRBJ2-7; no firm D call. This clonotype originated in a woman older than 75 with acute or convalescent COVID-19. CDR3 protein: CATSRDSLEQYF. For the CDR3, the DNA is TGTGCCACCAGCAGAGATTCCCTCGAGCAGTACTTC.